This TCR beta chain was identified during a study of radiotherapy plus CTLA-4 blockade in lung cancer. Study-level background: Across the patients, objective responses occurred in more than 15%, and disease control in 30% to 40%. General observations from the study: Reports identified early blood T cell clone dynamics, with interferon-beta, as the best response predictor.

J was trimmed by 4 bases and V by 7 bases; bases with no gene match: 8. Germline CDR1 and CDR2: SNHLY and FYNNEI. This CDR3 has 15 amino acids. Here immunoSEQ multiplex PCR was the method, and the copy in TCRdb shows in-frame clones only, minus some. The table lists 75,000 to 100,000 clones, 85% to 90% of them singletons. Comment on this clone: Its matching antigen is unknown.

It was focal radiation plus CTLA-4 blockade with ipilimumab that patients with chemo-refractory metastatic non-small-cell lung cancer received. This rearrangement joins TRBV2 to TRBJ1-5; TRBD1 aligns across 9 bases. The TCR was taken from a human donor with non-small cell lung cancer that progressed on radiotherapy plus ipilimumab. Sequenced material: peripheral blood, taken from a patient treated with radiotherapy plus ipilimumab. The CDR3 spells CASTETGGGNQPQHF. The CDR3, as DNA: TGTGCCAGCACCGAGACAGGGGGTGGGAATCAGCCCCAGCATTTT.